Each of the 11 T cell receptor beta chains below was sequenced from the same sample in a study of cytomegalovirus exposure and HLA in healthy donors. PCR was performed using 60 Vbeta and 13 Jbeta primers. Repertoires were generated with immunoSEQ multiplex PCR, while TCRdb's copy carries only in-frame clones and drops some. The sample includes approximately 110,000 clones, 75% to 85% of them seen just once. What was sequenced was PBMCs. These receptors all stem from a man aged 18 to 30 in good health and CMV-seronegative.

This clone appeared once. The rearrangement links TRBV4-1 to TRBJ1-5, with D uncertain. The CDR3 loop spans 15 amino acids. The germline V gene has CDR1 MGHRA and CDR2 YSYEKL. Trimming took off 2 bases at V and 0 bases at J, with 8 bases between the two ends. This chain's CDR3 is CASSQSLFSNQPQHF. The CDR3 bases are TGCGCCAGCAGCCAATCCCTCTTTAGCAATCAGCCCCAGCATTTT.

This chain joins TRBV6-5 and TRBJ2-7; a possible D gene is TRBD1 (6 bases). Looked up from germline, CDR1 is MNHEY and CDR2 is SVGAGI. This CDR3 is built from 12 residues. V lost 6 bases, J lost 3 bases, and 9 bases lay in between. The CDR3 DNA sequence: TGTGCCAGCAGAGGACAGTACTACGAGCAGTACTTC. Translation: CASRGQYYEQYF.

The genes are TRBV5-4 and TRBJ2-1; 10 nucleotides line up with TRBD2. CDR1 and CDR2 (germline): SGHNT, YYREEE (reference sequence). This CDR3 has 15 residues. J lost 6 bases, V lost 9 bases, and 12 bases had no gene match. DNA of the CDR3: TGTGCCATTCCTCGTCGGACTAGCGGCGGCAATGAGCAGTTCTTC. This translates into CAIPRRTSGGNEQFF.

The chain carries TRBV11-1 and TRBJ1-6, with D unresolved. There are 14 residues in the CDR3. Germline V gives CDR1 SGHAT, CDR2 FQDESV (reference sequence). V lost 5 bases, J lost 10 bases, and 15 bases lay in between. The CDR3 sequence: CASSPRGRGSPLHF. CDR3 bases: TGTGCCAGCAGCCCCAGAGGGAGAGGCTCACCCCTCCACTTT.

The chain uses TRBV21-1 and TRBJ2-3; the table's D call TRBD2 went unverified against the DNA. TRBV21-1 is a pseudogene. The CDR3 sequence is 17 residues long. CDR3 DNA: TGTGCCAGCAGCAAAGCCTTTCCGGGAGCCTCCCCGCATACGCAGTATTTT. Translation gives CASSKAFPGASPHTQYF.

V is TRBV27 and J is TRBJ2-6, with D hard to call. The CDR3 sequence is 14 residues long. CDR1 and CDR2 from the germline V gene are MNHEY and SMNVEV (reference sequence). V dropped 7 bases and J dropped 0 bases, with 7 bases sitting between them. For the CDR3, the DNA is TGTGCCAGCAATCGTTTCTCTGGGGCCAACGTCCTGACTTTC. Encoded protein: CASNRFSGANVLTF.

The rearrangement joins TRBV4-3 to TRBJ2-3; tentative D call: TRBD1 (5 bases). The CDR3 totals 13 residues. The V end lost 6 bases, the J end lost 1 base, and 8 bases lay between the germline ends. CDR1 and CDR2 (germline): LGHNA, YSLEER. The CDR3 is CASRGRGTDTQYF. As DNA, the CDR3 is TGCGCCAGCAGGGGCAGGGGCACAGATACGCAGTATTTT.

The rearrangement joins TRBV21-1 to TRBJ2-3; TRBD2, the D gene given by the table, was not confirmed from the DNA. TRBV21-1 is labeled a pseudogene. This CDR3 spans 16 amino acids. In DNA form, the CDR3 reads TGTGCCAGCAGCTGGACTAGCGGGCATCCTTTCGATACGCAGTATTTT. It is translated as CASSWTSGHPFDTQYF.

The chain is built from TRBV9 and TRBJ2-7; weak D call: TRBD1 (5 bases). CDR3 length: 17 residues. Trimming left V 3 bases short and J 3 bases short, with 22 bases between. Per the germline V gene, CDR1 is SGDLS and CDR2 is YYNGEE. DNA of the CDR3: TGTGCCAGCAGCGCCCACGTACAGGCCCTACCCGGCTACGAGCAGTACTTC. This sequence encodes CASSAHVQALPGYEQYF.

Only a few counts were recorded for this clone. This sequence joins TRBV19 and TRBJ1-1; the D gene is possibly TRBD1 (6 bases). CDR1 is LNHDA, CDR2 SQIVND, per germline (reference sequence). V shed 6 bases and J shed 1 base, with 12 bases lying between them. The CDR3 extends over 14 amino acids. This CDR3 is CASRPGHSNTEAFF. CDR3 DNA: TGTGCCAGTAGACCGGGACATTCGAACACTGAAGCTTTCTTT.

The chain uses TRBV9 and TRBJ2-1; 9 bases map to TRBD1. The germline CDR1 and CDR2 sequences are SGDLS and YYNGEE. After removal of 2 bases from V and 4 bases from J, the junction contained 4 bases not matched to a gene. CDR3 length: 15 amino acids. Here the CDR3 DNA reads TGTGCCAGCAGCGTCACAGGGGGCGCGTACAATGAGCAGTTCTTC. Amino acids: CASSVTGGAYNEQFF.